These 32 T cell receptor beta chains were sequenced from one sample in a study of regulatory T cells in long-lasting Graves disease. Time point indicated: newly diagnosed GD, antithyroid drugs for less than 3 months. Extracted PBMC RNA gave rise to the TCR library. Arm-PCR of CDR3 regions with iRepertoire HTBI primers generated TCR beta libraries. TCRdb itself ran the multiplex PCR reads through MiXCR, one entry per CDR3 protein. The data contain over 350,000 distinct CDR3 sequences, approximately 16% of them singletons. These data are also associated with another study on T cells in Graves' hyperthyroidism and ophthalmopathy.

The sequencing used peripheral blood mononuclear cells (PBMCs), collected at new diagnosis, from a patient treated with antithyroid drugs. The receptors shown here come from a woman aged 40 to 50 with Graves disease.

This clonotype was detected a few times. The DNA of the CDR3 is TGTGCCAGCAGCTCTGGGGTCAGTCAGCCCCAGCATTTT. Translation: CASSSGVSQPQHF. The rearrangement joins TRBV5-6 to TRBJ1-5; D not certain. The CDR3 has 13 amino acids. V dropped 3 bases and J dropped 6 bases, with 10 bases sitting between them. Germline lookup yields CDR1 SGHDT and CDR2 YYEEEE. The whole variable domain, remainder taken from reference TRBV5-6 and TRBJ1-5, is DAGVTQSPTHLIKTRGQQVTLRCSPKSGHDTVSWYQQALGQGPQFIFQYYEEEERQRGNFPDRFSGHQFPNYSSELNVNALLLGDSALYLCASSSGVSQPQHFGDGTRLSIL.

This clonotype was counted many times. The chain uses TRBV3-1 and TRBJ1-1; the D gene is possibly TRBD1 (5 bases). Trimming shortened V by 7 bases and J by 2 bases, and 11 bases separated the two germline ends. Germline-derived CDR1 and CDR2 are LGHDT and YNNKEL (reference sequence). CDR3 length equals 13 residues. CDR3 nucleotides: TGTGCCAGCAAAAGACAGCACAACACTGAAGCTTTCTTT. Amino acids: CASKRQHNTEAFF.

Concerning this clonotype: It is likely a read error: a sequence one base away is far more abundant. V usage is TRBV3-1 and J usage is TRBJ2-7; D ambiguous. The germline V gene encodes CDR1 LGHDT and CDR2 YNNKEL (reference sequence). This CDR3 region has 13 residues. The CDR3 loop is CDSTPPSSYEQYF. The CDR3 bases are TGTGACAGCACCCCTCCGAGCTCCTACGAGCAGTACTTC.

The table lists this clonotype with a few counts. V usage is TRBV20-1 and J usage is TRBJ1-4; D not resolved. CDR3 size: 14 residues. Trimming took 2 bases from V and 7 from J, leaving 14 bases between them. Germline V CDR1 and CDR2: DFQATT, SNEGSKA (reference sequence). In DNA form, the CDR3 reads TGCAGTGCTAGATCTGGAGGATTGTTTGAAAAACTGTTTTTT. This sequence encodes CSARSGGLFEKLFF.

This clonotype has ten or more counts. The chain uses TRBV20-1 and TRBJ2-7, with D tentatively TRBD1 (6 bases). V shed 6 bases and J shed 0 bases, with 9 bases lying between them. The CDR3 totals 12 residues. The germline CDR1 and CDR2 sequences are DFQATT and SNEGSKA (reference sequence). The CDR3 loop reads CSARDNSYEQYF. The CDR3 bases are TGCAGTGCCAGGGACAACTCCTACGAGCAGTACTTC.

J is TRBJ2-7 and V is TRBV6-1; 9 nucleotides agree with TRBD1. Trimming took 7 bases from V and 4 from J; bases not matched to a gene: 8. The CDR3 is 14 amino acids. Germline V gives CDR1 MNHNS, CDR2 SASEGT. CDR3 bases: TGTGCCAGCAACCAGGGACAGGGTAGTTACGAGCAGTACTTC. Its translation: CASNQGQGSYEQYF.

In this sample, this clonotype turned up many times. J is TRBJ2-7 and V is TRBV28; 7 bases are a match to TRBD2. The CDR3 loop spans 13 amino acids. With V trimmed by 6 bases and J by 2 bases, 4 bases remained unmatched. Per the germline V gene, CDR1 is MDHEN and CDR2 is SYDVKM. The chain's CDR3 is CASRWGGTYEQYF. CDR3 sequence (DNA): TGTGCCAGCAGGTGGGGGGGGACCTACGAGCAGTACTTC.

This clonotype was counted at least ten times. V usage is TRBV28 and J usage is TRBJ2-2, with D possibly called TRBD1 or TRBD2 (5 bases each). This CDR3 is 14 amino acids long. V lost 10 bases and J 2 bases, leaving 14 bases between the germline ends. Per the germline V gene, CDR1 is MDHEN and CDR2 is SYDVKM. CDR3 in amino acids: CATTRDANTGELFF. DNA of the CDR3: TGTGCCACTACCCGGGACGCTAACACCGGGGAGCTGTTTTTT.

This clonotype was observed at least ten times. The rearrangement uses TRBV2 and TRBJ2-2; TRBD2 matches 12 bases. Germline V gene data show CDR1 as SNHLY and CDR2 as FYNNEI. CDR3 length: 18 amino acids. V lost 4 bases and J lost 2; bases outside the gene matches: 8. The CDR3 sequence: CASSGSGTSGRNTGELFF. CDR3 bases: TGTGCCAGCAGTGGATCCGGGACTAGCGGGCGCAACACCGGGGAGCTGTTTTTT.

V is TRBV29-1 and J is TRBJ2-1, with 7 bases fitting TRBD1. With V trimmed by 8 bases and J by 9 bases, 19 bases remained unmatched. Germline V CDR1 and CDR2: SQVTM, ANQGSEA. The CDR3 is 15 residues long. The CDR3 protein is CSSQRPRGKRGEQFF. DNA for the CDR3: TGCAGCTCCCAAAGACCCAGGGGGAAGAGGGGTGAGCAGTTCTTC.

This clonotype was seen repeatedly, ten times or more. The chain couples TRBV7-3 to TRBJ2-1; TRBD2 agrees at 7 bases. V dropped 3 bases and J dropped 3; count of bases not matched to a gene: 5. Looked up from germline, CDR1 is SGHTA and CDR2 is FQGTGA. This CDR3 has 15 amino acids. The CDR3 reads CASSLGGVGYNEQFF. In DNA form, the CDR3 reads TGTGCCAGCAGCTTGGGGGGGGTGGGCTACAATGAGCAGTTCTTC.

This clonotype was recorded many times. CDR3 nucleotides: TGTGCCAGTAGGGAACAGTGGTTGGGCAATCAGCCCCAGCATTTT. The encoded protein is CASREQWLGNQPQHF. The chain has TRBV19 and TRBJ1-5; no clear D gene. Trimming removed 6 bases from V and 2 bases from J, with 14 bases in between. The CDR3 consists of 15 residues. The V gene's germline CDR1 is LNHDA and CDR2 SQIVND (reference sequence).

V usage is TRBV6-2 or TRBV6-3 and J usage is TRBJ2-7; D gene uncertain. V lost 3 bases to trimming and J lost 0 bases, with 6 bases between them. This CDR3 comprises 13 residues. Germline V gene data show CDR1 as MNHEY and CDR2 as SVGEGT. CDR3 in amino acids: CASSYDFSYEQYF. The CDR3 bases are TGTGCCAGCAGTTATGATTTCTCCTACGAGCAGTACTTC.

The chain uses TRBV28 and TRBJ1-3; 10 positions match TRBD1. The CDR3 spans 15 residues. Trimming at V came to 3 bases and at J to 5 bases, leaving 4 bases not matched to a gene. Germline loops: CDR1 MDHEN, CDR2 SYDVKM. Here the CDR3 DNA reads TGTGCCAGCAGTTTTGAGGGACAGGGGAGAAACACCATATATTTT. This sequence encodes CASSFEGQGRNTIYF.

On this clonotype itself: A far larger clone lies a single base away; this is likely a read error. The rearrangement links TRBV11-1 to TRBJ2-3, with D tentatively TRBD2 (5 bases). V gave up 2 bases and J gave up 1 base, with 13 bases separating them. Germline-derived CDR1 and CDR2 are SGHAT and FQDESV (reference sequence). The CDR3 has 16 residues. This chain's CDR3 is CASSLRLMGGTDTQYF. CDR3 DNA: TGTGCCAGCAGCTTAAGGTTGATGGGAGGCACAGATACGCAGTATTTT.

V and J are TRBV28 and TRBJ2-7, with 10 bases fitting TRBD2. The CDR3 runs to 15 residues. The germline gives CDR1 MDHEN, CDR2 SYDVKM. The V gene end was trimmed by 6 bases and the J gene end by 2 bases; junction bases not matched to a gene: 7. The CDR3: CASSLGLARAYEQYF. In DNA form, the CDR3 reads TGTGCCAGCAGCTTGGGACTAGCGCGAGCCTACGAGCAGTACTTC.

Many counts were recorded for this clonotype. This CDR3 reads CASSPREGGGGYEQYF. The CDR3 DNA sequence: TGTGCCAGCAGCCCCCGAGAGGGCGGGGGGGGCTACGAGCAGTACTTC. V and J are TRBV11-3 and TRBJ2-7; the match to TRBD2 covers 9 bases. Germline V CDR1 and CDR2: SGHNT, YENEEA. Trimming at V came to 5 bases and at J to 3 bases, leaving 11 bases not matched to a gene. The CDR3 totals 16 residues.

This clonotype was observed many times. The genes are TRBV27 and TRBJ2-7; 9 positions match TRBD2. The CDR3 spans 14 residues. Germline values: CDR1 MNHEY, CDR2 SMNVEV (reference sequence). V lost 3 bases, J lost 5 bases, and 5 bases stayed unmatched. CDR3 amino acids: CASSFIAGVHEQYF. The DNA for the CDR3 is TGTGCCAGCAGTTTCATAGCGGGAGTCCACGAGCAGTACTTC.

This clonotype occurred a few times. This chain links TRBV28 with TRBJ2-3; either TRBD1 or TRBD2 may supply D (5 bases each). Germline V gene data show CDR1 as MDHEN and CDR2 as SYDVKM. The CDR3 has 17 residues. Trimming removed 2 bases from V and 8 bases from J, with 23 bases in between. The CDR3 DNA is TGTGCCAGCAGTTTACGCGTCTGGAGTGGGGGAAGAGGTACGCAGTATTTT. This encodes CASSLRVWSGGRGTQYF.

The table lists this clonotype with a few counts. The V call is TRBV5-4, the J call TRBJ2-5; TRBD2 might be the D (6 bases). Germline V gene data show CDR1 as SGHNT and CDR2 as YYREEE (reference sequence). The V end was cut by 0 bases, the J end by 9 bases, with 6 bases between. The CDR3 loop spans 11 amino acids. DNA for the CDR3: TGTGCCAGCAGCTTGGGGGGGGCCCAGTACTTC. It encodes CASSLGGAQYF.

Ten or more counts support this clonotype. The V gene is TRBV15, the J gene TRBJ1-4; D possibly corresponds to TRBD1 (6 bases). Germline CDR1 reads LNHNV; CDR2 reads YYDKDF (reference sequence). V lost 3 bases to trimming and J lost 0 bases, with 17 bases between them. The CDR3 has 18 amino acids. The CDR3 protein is CATSSQGRDNSTNEKLFF. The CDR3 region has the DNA TGTGCCACCAGCAGCCAGGGAAGGGACAACTCAACTAATGAAAAACTGTTTTTT.

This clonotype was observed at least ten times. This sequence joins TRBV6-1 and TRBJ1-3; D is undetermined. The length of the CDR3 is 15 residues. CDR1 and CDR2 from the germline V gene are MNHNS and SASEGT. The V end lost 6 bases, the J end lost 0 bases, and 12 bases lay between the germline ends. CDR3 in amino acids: CASSKGNPSGNTIYF. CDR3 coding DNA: TGTGCCAGCAGCAAAGGGAACCCCTCTGGAAACACCATATATTTT.

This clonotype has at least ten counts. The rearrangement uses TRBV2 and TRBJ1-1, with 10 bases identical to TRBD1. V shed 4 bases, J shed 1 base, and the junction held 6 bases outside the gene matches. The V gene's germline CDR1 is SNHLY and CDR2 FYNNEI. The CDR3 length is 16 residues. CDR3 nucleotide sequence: TGTGCCAGCAGTGGGGGACAGGGGCGCGGGAACACTGAAGCTTTCTTT. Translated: CASSGGQGRGNTEAFF.

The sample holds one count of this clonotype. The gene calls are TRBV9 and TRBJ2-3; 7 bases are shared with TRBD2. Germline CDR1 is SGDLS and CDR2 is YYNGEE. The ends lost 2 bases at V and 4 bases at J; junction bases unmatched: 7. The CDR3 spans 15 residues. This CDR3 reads CASSVGGSPADTQYF. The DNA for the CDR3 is TGTGCCAGCAGCGTTGGCGGGAGTCCCGCAGATACGCAGTATTTT.

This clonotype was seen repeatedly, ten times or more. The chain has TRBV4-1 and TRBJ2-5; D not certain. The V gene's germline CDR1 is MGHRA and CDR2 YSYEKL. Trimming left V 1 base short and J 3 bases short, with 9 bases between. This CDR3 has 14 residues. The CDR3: CASSQAGMEETQYF. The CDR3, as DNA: TGCGCCAGCAGCCAAGCGGGTATGGAAGAGACCCAGTACTTC.

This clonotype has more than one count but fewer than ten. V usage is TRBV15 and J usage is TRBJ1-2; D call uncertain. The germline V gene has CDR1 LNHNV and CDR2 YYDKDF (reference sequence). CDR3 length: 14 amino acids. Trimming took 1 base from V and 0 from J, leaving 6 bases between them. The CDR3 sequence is CATSRALPNYGYTF. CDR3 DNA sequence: TGTGCCACCAGCAGAGCATTACCTAACTATGGCTACACCTTC.

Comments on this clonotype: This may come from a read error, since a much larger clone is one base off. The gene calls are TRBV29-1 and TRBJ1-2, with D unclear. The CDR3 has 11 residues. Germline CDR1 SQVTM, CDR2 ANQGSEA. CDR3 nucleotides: TGCAGCGTGGGCGGAGACTATGACTACACCTTC. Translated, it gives CSVGGDYDYTF.

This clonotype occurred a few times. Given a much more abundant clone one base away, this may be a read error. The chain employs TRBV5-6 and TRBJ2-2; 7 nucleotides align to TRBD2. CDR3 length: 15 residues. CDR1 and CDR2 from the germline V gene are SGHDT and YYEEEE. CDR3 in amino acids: CAGSQGLPETGELFF. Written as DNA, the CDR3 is TGTGCCGGCAGCCAGGGACTACCGGAGACCGGGGAGCTGTTTTTT.

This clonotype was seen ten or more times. The CDR3 reads CASSLSRAGFGYTF. The CDR3 bases are TGTGCCAGCAGTTTATCTAGGGCAGGTTTTGGCTACACCTTC. The V call is TRBV27, the J call TRBJ1-2, with no clear D. From germline, CDR1 is MNHEY and CDR2 SMNVEV (reference sequence). V was clipped by 0 bases and J by 7 bases, with 12 bases between them. The CDR3 runs to 14 residues.

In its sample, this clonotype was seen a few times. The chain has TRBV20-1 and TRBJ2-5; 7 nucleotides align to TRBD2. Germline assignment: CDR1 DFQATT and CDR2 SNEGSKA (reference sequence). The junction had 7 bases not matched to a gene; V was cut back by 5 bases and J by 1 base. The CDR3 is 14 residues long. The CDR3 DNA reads TGCAGTGCTGGAATAGCGGGCCTCCAAGAGACCCAGTACTTC. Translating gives CSAGIAGLQETQYF.

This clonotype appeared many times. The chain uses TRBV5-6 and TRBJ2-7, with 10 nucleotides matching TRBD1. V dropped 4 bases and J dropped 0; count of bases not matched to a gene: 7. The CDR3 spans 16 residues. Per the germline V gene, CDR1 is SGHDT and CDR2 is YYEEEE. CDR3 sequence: CASSGRTGGSSYEQYF. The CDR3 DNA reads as TGTGCCAGCAGCGGGAGGACAGGGGGGAGCTCCTACGAGCAGTACTTC.

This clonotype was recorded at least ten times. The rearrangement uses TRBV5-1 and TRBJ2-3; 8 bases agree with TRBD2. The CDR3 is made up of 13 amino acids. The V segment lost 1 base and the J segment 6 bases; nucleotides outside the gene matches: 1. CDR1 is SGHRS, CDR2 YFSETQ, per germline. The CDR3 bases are TGCGCCAGCAGCTTGAGCGGGAGTGATACGCAGTATTTT. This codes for CASSLSGSDTQYF.